This entry is about one T cell receptor beta chain. Its specificity is unknown. Sequencing used immunoSEQ multiplex PCR; TCRdb keeps in-frame clones, though not all of them. The sample lists under 20,000 clones, under 90% occurring once. The entry originates in a study of OX40 agonist ivuxolimab in advanced cancers. General observations from the study: Both CD4+ and CD8+ T cell populations in blood had undergone clonal expansion by week 6 at 0.1 to 3.0 mg/kg. Relative to CD4+, CD8+ T cells held more expanded clones on average.

Germline V CDR1 and CDR2: MDHEN, SYDVKM. The V end lost 3 bases, the J end lost 3 bases, and 11 bases lay between the germline ends. This CDR3 is built from 14 residues. The chain is built from TRBV28 and TRBJ1-1; a possible D gene is TRBD1 (6 bases). Material: CD4+ or CD8+ T cells sorted from blood, obtained in a trial of the OX40 agonist ivuxolimab. The sequence came from an adult with an advanced solid tumor such as melanoma, head and neck, liver or kidney cancer. The chain's CDR3 is CASSLGARDTEAFF. CDR3 DNA: TGTGCCAGCAGTTTGGGGGCAAGGGACACTGAAGCTTTCTTT.